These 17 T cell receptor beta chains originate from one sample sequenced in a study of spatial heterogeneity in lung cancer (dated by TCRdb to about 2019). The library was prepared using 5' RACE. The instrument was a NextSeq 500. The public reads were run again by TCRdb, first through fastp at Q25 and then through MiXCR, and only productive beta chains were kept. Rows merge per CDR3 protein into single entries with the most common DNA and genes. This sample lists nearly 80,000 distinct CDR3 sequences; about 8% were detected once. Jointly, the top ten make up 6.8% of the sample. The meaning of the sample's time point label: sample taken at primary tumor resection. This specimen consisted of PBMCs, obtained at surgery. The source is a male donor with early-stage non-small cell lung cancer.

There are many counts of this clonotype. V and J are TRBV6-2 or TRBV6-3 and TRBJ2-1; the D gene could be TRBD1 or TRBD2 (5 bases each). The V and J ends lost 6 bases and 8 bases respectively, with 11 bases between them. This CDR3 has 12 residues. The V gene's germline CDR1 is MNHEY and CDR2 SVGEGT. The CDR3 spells CASSPWGYEQFF. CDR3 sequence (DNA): TGTGCCAGCAGCCCATGGGGGTATGAGCAGTTCTTC.

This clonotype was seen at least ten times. DNA for the CDR3: TGTGCCAGCAGGAGCGGGGGGGGAACCTACGAGCAGTACTTC. Its protein is CASRSGGGTYEQYF. V gene TRBV27 combines with J gene TRBJ2-7, with 10 bases aligning to TRBD2. The CDR3 covers 14 residues. The ends lost 6 bases at V and 2 bases at J; junction bases unmatched: 4. Germline CDR1 reads MNHEY; CDR2 reads SMNVEV (reference sequence).

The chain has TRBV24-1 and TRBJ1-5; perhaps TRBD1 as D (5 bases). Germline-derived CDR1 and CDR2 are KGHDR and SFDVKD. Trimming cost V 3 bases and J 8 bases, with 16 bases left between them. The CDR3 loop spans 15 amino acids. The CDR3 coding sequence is TGTGCCACCAGTGATACCCGGACCCCGGGGGAGCCCCAGCATTTT. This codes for CATSDTRTPGEPQHF.

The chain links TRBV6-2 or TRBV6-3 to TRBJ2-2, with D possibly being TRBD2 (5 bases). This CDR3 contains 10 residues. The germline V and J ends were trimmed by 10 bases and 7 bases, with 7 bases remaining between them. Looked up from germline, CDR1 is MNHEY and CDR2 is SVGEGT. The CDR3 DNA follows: TGTGCCACGGGGATCGGGGAGCTGTTTTTT. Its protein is CATGIGELFF.

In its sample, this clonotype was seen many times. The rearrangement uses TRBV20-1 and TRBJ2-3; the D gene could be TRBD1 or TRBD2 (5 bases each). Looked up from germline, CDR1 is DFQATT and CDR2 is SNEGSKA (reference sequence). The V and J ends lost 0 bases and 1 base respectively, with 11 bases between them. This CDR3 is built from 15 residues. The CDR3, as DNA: TGCAGTGCTAGAGATCGGGACCAAGGCACAGATACGCAGTATTTT. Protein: CSARDRDQGTDTQYF.

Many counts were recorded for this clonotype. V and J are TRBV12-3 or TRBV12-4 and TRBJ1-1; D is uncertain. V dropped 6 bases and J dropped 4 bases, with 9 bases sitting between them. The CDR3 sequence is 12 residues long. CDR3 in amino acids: CASSPLATEAFF. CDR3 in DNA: TGTGCCAGCAGCCCTCTGGCCACTGAAGCTTTCTTT.

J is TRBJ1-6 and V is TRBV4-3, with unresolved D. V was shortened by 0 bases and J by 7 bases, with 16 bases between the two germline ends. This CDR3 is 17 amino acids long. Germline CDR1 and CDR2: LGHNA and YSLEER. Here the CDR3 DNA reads TGCGCCAGCAGCCAAGATCCCGCTGGAGGCGGAAATTCACCCCTCCACTTT. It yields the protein CASSQDPAGGGNSPLHF.

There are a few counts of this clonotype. This CDR3 reads CASSLKGDGYTF. In DNA, the CDR3 is TGTGCCAGCAGTTTGAAGGGGGATGGCTACACCTTC. The chain combines TRBV12-3 or TRBV12-4 with TRBJ1-2, with a tentative D call TRBD1 (6 bases). The CDR3 covers 12 residues. Trimming left V 3 bases short and J 6 bases short, with 8 bases between.

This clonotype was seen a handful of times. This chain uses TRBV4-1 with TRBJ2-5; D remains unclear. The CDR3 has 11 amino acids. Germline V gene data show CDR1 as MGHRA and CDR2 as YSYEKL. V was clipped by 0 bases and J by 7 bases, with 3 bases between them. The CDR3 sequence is CASSQEATQYF. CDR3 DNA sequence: TGCGCCAGCAGCCAAGAAGCGACCCAGTACTTC.

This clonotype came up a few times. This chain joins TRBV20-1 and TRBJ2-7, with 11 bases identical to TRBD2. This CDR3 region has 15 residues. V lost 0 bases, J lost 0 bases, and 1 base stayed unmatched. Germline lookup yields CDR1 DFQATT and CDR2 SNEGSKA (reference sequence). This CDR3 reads CSARDLAGGSYEQYF. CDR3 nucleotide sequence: TGCAGTGCTAGAGATCTAGCGGGAGGCTCCTACGAGCAGTACTTC.

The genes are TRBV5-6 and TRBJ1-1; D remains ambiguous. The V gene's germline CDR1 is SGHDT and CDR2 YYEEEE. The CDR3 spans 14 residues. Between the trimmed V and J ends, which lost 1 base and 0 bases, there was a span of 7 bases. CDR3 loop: CASSLTRLNTEAFF. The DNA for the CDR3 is TGTGCCAGCAGCTTGACCCGTTTGAACACTGAAGCTTTCTTT.

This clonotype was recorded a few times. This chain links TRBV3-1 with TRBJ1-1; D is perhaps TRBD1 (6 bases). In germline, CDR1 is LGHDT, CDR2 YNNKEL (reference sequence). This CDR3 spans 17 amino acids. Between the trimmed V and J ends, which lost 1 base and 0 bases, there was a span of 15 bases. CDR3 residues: CASSQGLQGIMNTEAFF. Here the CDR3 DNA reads TGTGCCAGCAGCCAAGGCCTCCAGGGGATCATGAACACTGAAGCTTTCTTT. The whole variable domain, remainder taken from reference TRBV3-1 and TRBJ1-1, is DTAVSQTPKYLVTQMGNDKSIKCEQNLGHDTMYWYKQDSKKFLKIMFSYNNKELIINETVPNRFSPKSPDKAHLNLHINSLELGDSAVYFCASSQGLQGIMNTEAFFGQGTRLTVV.

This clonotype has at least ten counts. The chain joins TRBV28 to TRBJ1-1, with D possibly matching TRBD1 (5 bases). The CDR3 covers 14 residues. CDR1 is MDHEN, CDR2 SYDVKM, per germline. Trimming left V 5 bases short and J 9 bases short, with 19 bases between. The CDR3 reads CASSRSLMGGQAFF. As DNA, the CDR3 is TGTGCCAGCAGTCGGTCGCTTATGGGGGGTCAAGCTTTCTTT.

The CDR3 is CASSQDSLAGVAGELFF. In nucleotides, the CDR3 is TGCGCCAGCAGCCAAGATAGCCTAGCGGGAGTCGCCGGGGAGCTGTTTTTT. The rearrangement uses TRBV4-3 and TRBJ2-2, with 10 bases identical to TRBD2. This CDR3 has 17 residues. V gave up 0 bases and J gave up 6 bases; unmatched junction bases: 7. CDR1 and CDR2 (germline): LGHNA, YSLEER.

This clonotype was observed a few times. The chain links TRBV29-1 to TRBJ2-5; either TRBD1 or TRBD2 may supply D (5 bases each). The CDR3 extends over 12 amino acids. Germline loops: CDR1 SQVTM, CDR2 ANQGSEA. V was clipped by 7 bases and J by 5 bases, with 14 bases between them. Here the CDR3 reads CSARLEGETQYF. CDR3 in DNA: TGCAGCGCTAGACTTGAGGGGGAGACCCAGTACTTC.

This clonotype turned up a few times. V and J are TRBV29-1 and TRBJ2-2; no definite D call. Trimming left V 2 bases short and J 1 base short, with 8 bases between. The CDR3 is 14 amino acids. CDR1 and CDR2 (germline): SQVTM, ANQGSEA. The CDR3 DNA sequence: TGCAGCGTTGAACTGGGCTGGAACACCGGGGAGCTGTTTTTT. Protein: CSVELGWNTGELFF.

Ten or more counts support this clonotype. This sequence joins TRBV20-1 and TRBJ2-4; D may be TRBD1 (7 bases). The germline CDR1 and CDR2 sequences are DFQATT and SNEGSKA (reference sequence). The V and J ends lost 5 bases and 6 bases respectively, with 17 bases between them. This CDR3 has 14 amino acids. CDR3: CSAGRGAPRNIQYF. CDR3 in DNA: TGCAGTGCTGGCAGGGGGGCCCCTAGAAACATTCAGTACTTC.